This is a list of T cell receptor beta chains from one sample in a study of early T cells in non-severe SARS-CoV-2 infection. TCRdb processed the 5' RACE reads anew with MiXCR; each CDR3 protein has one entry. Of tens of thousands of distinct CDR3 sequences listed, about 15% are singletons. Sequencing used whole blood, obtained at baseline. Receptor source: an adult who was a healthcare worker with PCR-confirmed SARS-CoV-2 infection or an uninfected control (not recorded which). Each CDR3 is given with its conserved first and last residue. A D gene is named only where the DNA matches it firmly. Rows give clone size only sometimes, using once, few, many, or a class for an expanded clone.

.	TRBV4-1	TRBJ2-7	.	CASSQDQQLYEQYF	TGCGCCAGCAGCCAAGATCAGCAGTTATACGAGCAGTACTTC
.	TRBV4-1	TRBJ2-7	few	CASSQDPPNYEQYF	TGCGCCAGCAGCCAAGATCCCCCGAACTACGAGCAGTACTTC
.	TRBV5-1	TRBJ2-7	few	CASSLVSAALGYEQYF	TGCGCCAGCAGCTTGGTTTCGGCGGCCCTAGGGTACGAGCAGTACTTC
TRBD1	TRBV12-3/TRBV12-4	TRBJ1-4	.	CASKPTGQQNEKLFF	TGTGCCAGCAAACCAACGGGACAGCAAAATGAAAAACTGTTTTTT
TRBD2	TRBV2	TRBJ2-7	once	CASSLGTSGNSYEQYF	TGTGCCAGCAGCCTGGGGACTAGCGGTAACTCCTACGAGCAGTACTTC
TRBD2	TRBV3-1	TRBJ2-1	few	CASSLQGARTSGRDHNEQFF	TGTGCCAGCAGCCTACAGGGGGCAAGGACTAGCGGGAGGGACCACAATGAGCAGTTCTTC
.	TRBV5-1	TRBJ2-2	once	CASRSGQPTGELFF	TGCGCCAGCAGATCAGGACAGCCAACCGGGGAGCTGTTTTTT
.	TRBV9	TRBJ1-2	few	CASSYNWGQAPLPNYGYTF	TGTGCCAGCAGCTACAATTGGGGGCAGGCCCCACTACCAAACTATGGCTACACCTTC
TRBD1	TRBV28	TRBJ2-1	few	CASSWVVQGDNEQFF	TGTGCCAGCAGTTGGGTAGTACAGGGGGATAATGAGCAGTTCTTC
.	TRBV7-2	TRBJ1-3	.	CASSLDRHSENTIYF	TGTGCCAGCAGCTTAGATAGGCACTCTGAAAACACCATATATTTT
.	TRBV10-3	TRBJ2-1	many	CAISDLEGSYNEQFF	TGTGCCATCAGTGACCTCGAGGGCTCCTACAATGAGCAGTTCTTC
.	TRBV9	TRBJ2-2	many	CASSVGAEGELFF	TGTGCCAGCAGCGTAGGGGCGGAAGGGGAGCTGTTTTTT
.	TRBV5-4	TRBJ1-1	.	CVSSSVLNTEAFF	TGTGTCAGCAGCAGTGTTCTGAACACTGAAGCTTTCTTT
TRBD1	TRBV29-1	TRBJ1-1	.	CSVTSGTGAMNTEAFF	TGCAGCGTAACCTCCGGGACAGGGGCAATGAACACTGAAGCTTTCTTT
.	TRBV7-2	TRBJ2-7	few	CASSFSGTESYEQYF	TGTGCCAGCAGCTTTTCCGGGACTGAATCCTACGAGCAGTACTTC
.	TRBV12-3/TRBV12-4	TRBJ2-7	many	CASSLGLPTYLYF	TGTGCCAGCAGTTTGGGACTTCCAACGTACTTGTACTTC
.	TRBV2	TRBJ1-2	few	CASSELNYGYTF	TGTGCCAGCAGTGAGCTCAACTATGGCTACACCTTC
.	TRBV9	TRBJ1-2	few	CASSVVPGPSYGYTF	TGTGCCAGCAGCGTAGTCCCAGGACCTAGCTATGGCTACACCTTC
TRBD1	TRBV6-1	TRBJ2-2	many	CASRLTGDTGELFF	TGTGCCAGCAGGCTTACAGGGGACACCGGGGAGCTGTTTTTT
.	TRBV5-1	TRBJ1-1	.	CASSLTGMEYTEAFF	TGCGCCAGCAGCTTGACAGGGATGGAGTACACTGAAGCTTTCTTT
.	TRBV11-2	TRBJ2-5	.	CASSPSQGGPQYF	TGTGCCAGCAGCCCCAGCCAGGGGGGGCCCCAGTACTTC
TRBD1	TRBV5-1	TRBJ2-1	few	CASSLDTDRGFF	TGCGCCAGCAGCTTGGATACCGACAGGGGGTTCTTC
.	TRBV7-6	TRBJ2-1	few	CASSPGQYNEQFF	TGTGCCAGCAGCCCAGGACAGTACAATGAGCAGTTCTTC
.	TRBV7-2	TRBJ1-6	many	CASRTRQADNSPLHF	TGTGCCAGCAGGACCAGACAGGCGGATAATTCACCCCTCCACTTT